The clone carrying this T cell receptor (beta chain) was detected a few times. As yet, its antigen is unknown. Germline trimming cut 6 bases from V and 7 bases from J; bases unmatched to any gene: 3. The CDR3 length is 14 residues. Germline V gene lookup returns CDR1 LNHNV and CDR2 YYDKDF (reference sequence). This sample's treatment: oral pan-JAK inhibitor, 5-10 mg twice daily. PBMCs served as the source from which CD4+ and CD8+ T cells were sorted. These data belong to a study of CD8+ T cells in alopecia areata. RNA was extracted and reverse transcribed into cDNA as the sequencing template. The data were produced by immunoSEQ multiplex PCR, yet TCRdb's version contains in-frame clones alone and is incomplete. This sample has roughly 200,000 clones; roughly 61% occur once, and the top ten carry roughly an eighth. Overall study results and limits: Affected scalp, especially in alopecia totalis/universalis, had a higher clonality than normal scalp did.

This receptor was obtained from a human donor with alopecia areata. The J gene is TRBJ2-2, the V gene TRBV15, with 12 bases fitting TRBD1. This specimen was CD8+ T cells sorted from blood, taken at week 24, from a patient treated with tofacitinib. In DNA form, the CDR3 reads TGTGCCACCAGGGGACAGGGGGCCGGCGGGGAGCTGTTTTTT. This translates into CATRGQGAGGELFF.